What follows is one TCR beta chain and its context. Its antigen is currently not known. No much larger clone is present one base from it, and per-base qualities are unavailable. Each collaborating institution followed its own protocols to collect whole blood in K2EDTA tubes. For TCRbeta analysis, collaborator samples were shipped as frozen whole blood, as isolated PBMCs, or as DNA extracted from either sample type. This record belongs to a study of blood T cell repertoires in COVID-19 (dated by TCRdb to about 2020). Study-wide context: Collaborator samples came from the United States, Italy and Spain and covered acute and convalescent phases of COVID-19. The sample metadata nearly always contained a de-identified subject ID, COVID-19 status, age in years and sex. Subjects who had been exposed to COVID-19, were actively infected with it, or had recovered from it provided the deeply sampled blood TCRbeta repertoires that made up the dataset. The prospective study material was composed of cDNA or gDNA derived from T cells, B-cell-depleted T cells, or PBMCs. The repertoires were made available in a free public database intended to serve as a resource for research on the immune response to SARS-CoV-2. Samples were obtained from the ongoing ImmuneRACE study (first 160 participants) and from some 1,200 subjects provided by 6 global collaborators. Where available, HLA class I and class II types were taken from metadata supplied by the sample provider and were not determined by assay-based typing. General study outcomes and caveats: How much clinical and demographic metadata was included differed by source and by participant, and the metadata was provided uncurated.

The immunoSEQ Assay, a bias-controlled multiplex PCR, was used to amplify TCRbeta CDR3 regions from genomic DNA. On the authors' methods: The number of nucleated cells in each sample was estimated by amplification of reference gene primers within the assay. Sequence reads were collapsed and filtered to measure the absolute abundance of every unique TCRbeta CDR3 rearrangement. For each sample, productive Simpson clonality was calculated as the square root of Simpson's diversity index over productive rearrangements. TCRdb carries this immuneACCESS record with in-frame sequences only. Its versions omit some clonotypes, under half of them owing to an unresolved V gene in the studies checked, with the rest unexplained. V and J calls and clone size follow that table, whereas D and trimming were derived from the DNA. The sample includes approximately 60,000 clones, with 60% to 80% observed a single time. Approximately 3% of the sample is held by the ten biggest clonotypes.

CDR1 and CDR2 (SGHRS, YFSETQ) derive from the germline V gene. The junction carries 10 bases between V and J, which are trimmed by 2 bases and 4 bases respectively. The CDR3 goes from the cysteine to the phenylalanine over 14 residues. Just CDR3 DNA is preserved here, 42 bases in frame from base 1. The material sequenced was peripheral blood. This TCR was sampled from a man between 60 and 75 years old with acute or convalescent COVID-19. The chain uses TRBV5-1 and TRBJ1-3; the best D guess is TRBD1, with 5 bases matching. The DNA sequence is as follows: TGCGCCAGCAGCTTAGACAGTCAAGGAAACACCATATATTTT. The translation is CASSLDSQGNTIYF. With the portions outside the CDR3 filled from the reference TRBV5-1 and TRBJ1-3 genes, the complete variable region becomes KAGVTQTPRYLIKTRGQQVTLSCSPISGHRSVSWYQQTPGQGLQFLFEYFSETQRNKGNFPGRFSGRQFSNSRSEMNVSTLELGDSALYLCASSLDSQGNTIYFGEGSWLTVV.